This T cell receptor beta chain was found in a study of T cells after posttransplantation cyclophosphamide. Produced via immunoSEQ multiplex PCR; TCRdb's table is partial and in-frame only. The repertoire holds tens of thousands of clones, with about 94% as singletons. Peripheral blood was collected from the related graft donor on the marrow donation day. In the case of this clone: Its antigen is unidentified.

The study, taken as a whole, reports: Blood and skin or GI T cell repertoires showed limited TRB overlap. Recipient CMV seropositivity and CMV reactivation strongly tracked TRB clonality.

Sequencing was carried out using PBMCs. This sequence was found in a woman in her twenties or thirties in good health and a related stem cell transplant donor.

CDR3 region: CASMKGGVSYSPLHF. The CDR3 DNA sequence: TGTGCCAGCATGAAAGGGGGCGTTTCGTATTCACCCCTCCACTTT. The J gene is TRBJ1-6, the V gene TRBV6-1, with TRBD1 matching over 7 bases. Looked up from germline, CDR1 is MNHNS and CDR2 is SASEGT. The trim removed 7 bases at V and 8 bases at J, leaving 11 bases unmatched. CDR3 length: 15 residues.